This is a list of T cell receptor beta chains from one sample in a study of T cell responses to AZD1222 COVID-19 vaccine. Here immunoSEQ multiplex PCR was the method, and the copy in TCRdb shows in-frame clones only, minus some. The sample lists roughly 150,000 clones, roughly 91% occurring once. The sample consisted of peripheral blood, taken 28 days after the second AZD1222 dose. The receptors shown here come from an adult who received the AZD1222 COVID-19 vaccine. The CDR3 runs from the conserved cysteine through the conserved F or W. D genes are given only for firm matches. Clone size is not always given. Where it is, it says once, few, many or a class for expanded clones.

cdr3_aa cdr3_nt cdr3_length clone_size d_call j_call v_call
CVAGDYGYTF TGTGTGGCCGGGGACTACGGCTACACCTTC 10 few . TRBJ1-2 TRBV19
CASTRDTNYGYTF TGTGCCAGCACTAGGGACACTAACTATGGCTACACCTTC 13 . . TRBJ1-2 TRBV2
CASSQATGAYYEQYF TGCGCCAGCAGCCAAGCTACAGGGGCTTACTACGAGCAGTACTTC 15 . TRBD1 TRBJ2-7 TRBV4-1
CASSGLAGRGLETQYF TGTGCCAGCAGCGGACTAGCGGGGCGCGGGTTAGAGACCCAGTACTTC 16 . TRBD2 TRBJ2-5 TRBV2
CASSLDPGGYSEAFF TGTGCCAGCAGCTTAGACCCAGGGGGCTACAGTGAAGCTTTCTTT 15 . TRBD1 TRBJ1-1 TRBV11-3
CASSLSRSGATEAFF TGCGCCAGCAGCTTGTCCCGAAGTGGGGCCACTGAAGCTTTCTTT 15 . . TRBJ1-1 TRBV5-1
CASSQRDRGNQETQYF TGTGCCAGCAGCCAAAGGGACAGGGGAAACCAAGAGACCCAGTACTTC 16 . TRBD1 TRBJ2-5 TRBV11-2
CASSQGQAPNQPQHF TGCGCCAGCAGCCAGGGACAGGCACCCAATCAGCCCCAGCATTTT 15 . TRBD1 TRBJ1-5 TRBV4-1
CASSQGGWYPMNTEAFF TGTGCCAGCAGCCAGGGGGGGTGGTACCCCATGAACACTGAAGCTTTCTTT 17 . TRBD1 TRBJ1-1 TRBV5-6
CASSPRAPGGNTGELFF TGTGCCAGCTCACCCCGCGCGCCAGGGGGAAACACCGGGGAGCTGTTTTTT 17 . TRBD1 TRBJ2-2 TRBV18
CASRTSGGTDTQYF TGTGCCAGCAGGACTAGCGGGGGCACAGATACGCAGTATTTT 14 once TRBD2 TRBJ2-3 TRBV6-5
CASSEGTSGEPYNEQFF TGTGCCAGCAGCGAAGGGACTAGCGGGGAACCCTACAATGAGCAGTTCTTC 17 . TRBD2 TRBJ2-1 TRBV6-4
CASSQRSGGPLPRKLFF TGTGCCAGCAGTCAAAGGTCGGGGGGCCCCCTTCCTAGGAAACTGTTTTTT 17 . . TRBJ1-4 TRBV28
CASSTTDGRENTGELFF TGTGCCAGCAGCACGACGGACGGACGAGAAAACACCGGGGAGCTGTTTTTT 17 once . TRBJ2-2 TRBV7-9
CASSRTGLRAFF TGTGCCAGCAGCAGAACAGGGCTAAGAGCTTTCTTT 12 . . TRBJ1-1 TRBV6-5
CASSFSQGNTDTQYF TGCGCCAGCAGCTTTTCGCAGGGGAACACAGATACGCAGTATTTT 15 . . TRBJ2-3 TRBV5-1
CASSKGDSTNYGYTF TGCGCCAGCAGCAAAGGGGACAGTACTAACTATGGCTACACCTTC 15 . TRBD1 TRBJ1-2 TRBV4-3
CASSVLQGRPNTGELFF TGTGCCAGCAGCGTACTACAGGGACGCCCGAACACCGGGGAGCTGTTTTTT 17 . . TRBJ2-2 TRBV9
CASSSPSEGTEAFF TGTGCCAGCAGCTCCCCTTCAGAGGGCACTGAAGCTTTCTTT 14 . . TRBJ1-1 TRBV7-2
CASSEWQGHYGYTF TGTGCCAGCAGTGAGTGGCAGGGCCACTATGGCTACACCTTC 14 . . TRBJ1-2 TRBV2
CASSEGTHTDTQYF TGTGCCAGCAGTGAAGGGACCCACACCGATACGCAGTATTTT 14 . . TRBJ2-3 TRBV2
CASSFIPQETQYF TGTGCCAGCAGCTTTATCCCGCAAGAGACCCAGTACTTC 13 . . TRBJ2-5 TRBV5-5
CASRGTGGTYNSPLHF TGTGCCAGCAGGGGGACAGGGGGGACCTATAATTCACCCCTCCACTTT 16 once TRBD1 TRBJ1-6 TRBV2
CASSMRESLVHEQFF TGTGCCAGCAGCATGAGGGAGAGTCTAGTCCATGAGCAGTTCTTC 15 . . TRBJ2-1 TRBV7-3
CASTGGRVSPLHF TGTGCCAGCACCGGGGGCAGGGTTTCACCCCTCCACTTT 13 . . TRBJ1-6 TRBV3-1/TRBV3-2
CASSLGTVNYGYTF TGTGCCAGCAGCCTTGGGACGGTGAACTATGGCTACACCTTC 14 . . TRBJ1-2 TRBV5-6
CASSVDTRYGPYNEQFF TGTGCCAGCAGCGTAGATACACGGTATGGGCCGTACAATGAGCAGTTCTTC 17 . . TRBJ2-1 TRBV9